The clone carrying this TCR beta chain was seen more than once but under ten times. Trimming shortened V by 0 bases and J by 4 bases, and 10 bases separated the two germline ends. This CDR3 comprises 15 residues. Germline values: CDR1 MGHRA, CDR2 YSYEKL. The source of the sample is a study of blood T cells in healthy people across ages. Sample-barcoded 5' priming and a J-beta primer mix drove a second PCR of about 6 to 11 cycles. TCRdb recomputed calls from the 5' RACE reads with MiXCR, one row per CDR3 protein. Among roughly 1,800,000 distinct CDR3 sequences listed, roughly 49% were seen once. The gene calls are TRBV4-1 and TRBJ2-4; D not certain. Sequencing input: blood. The TCR sequence derives from a woman in her thirties or forties in good health. The CDR3 loop is CASSQDLNSKNIQYF. In DNA form, the CDR3 reads TGCGCCAGCAGCCAAGATCTCAACAGTAAAAACATTCAGTACTTC.